A selection of T cell receptor beta chains follows, all from one sample in a study of blood T cell repertoires in COVID-19. Measured with immunoSEQ multiplex PCR; TCRdb has only the in-frame clones, and not every one. The sample shows nearly 70,000 clones, approximately 78% of them seen only once. Material: peripheral blood. The receptors were sampled from a woman aged 80 or over with acute or convalescent COVID-19. CDR3s include the opening cysteine and the closing phenylalanine or tryptophan. D genes are given only for firm matches. Where a row states a size, it is once, few, many or the class of an expanded clone; other rows omit it.

v_call,clone_size,j_call,d_call,cdr3_nt,cdr3_aa
TRBV19,-,TRBJ2-2,-,TGTGCCAGTAGCCCGTCGTGGGGGGTCACCGGGGAGCTGTTTTTT,CASSPSWGVTGELFF
TRBV6-5,once,TRBJ1-2,TRBD1,TGTGCCAGCAGCCGAAACAGGGGGAGTAACTATGGCTACACCTTC,CASSRNRGSNYGYTF
TRBV6-1,-,TRBJ1-5,-,TGTGCCAGCAGTGATTATAGGGGGACGCAGCCCCAGCATTTT,CASSDYRGTQPQHF
TRBV5-1,-,TRBJ2-7,-,TGCGCCAGCAGCTTTAGGGGAATCATCGAGCAGTACTTC,CASSFRGIIEQYF
TRBV5-8,-,TRBJ2-7,-,TGTGCCAGCAGCTTTTCCGGGTCTCTTTACGAGCAGTACTTC,CASSFSGSLYEQYF
TRBV25-1,-,TRBJ1-3,TRBD1,TGTGCCAGCAGTGAATCTATGGACAGGGGAAACACCATATATTTT,CASSESMDRGNTIYF
TRBV29-1,-,TRBJ1-1,TRBD1,TGCAGCGTTGAACAGGGGGAAGGCACTGAAGCTTTCTTT,CSVEQGEGTEAFF
TRBV10-3,-,TRBJ1-1,TRBD1,TGTGCCATCAGTGGAGGGGACAGGGTGGCCACTGAAGCTTTCTTT,CAISGGDRVATEAFF
TRBV5-4,-,TRBJ2-3,TRBD2,TGTGCCAGCAGCCCTAGGACTAGGGACACAGATACGCAGTATTTT,CASSPRTRDTDTQYF
TRBV10-3,-,TRBJ2-7,TRBD2,TGTGCCATCAGTGAGTCTCTCGGCAGAGCGGGGTGGGAGCAGTACTTC,CAISESLGRAGWEQYF
TRBV29-1,-,TRBJ2-5,-,TGCAGCGTCCTCGGGACATCTGAAGAGACCCAGTACTTC,CSVLGTSEETQYF
TRBV9,-,TRBJ1-4,-,TGTGCCAGCAGCGTACGGGGAGGAGAACTGTTTTTT,CASSVRGGELFF
TRBV29-1,-,TRBJ2-7,TRBD1,TGCAGCGTTTCTCGACAGGGGGCTGGCGAGCAGTACTTC,CSVSRQGAGEQYF
TRBV2,-,TRBJ1-2,TRBD1,TGTGCCAGCAGTGGGGGACAGGGGATTAACTATGGCTACACCTTC,CASSGGQGINYGYTF
TRBV10-2,-,TRBJ2-3,TRBD2,TGCGCCAGCAGTGTCAATAGCGGGTTCACAGATACGCAGTATTTT,CASSVNSGFTDTQYF
TRBV6-5,-,TRBJ2-6,-,TGTGCCAGCAAGGCGGCTGGGGCCAACGTCCTGACTTTC,CASKAAGANVLTF
TRBV18,-,TRBJ1-1,-,TGTGCCAGCTCACCACCGAACTCGAACACTGAAGCTTTCTTT,CASSPPNSNTEAFF
TRBV6-6,-,TRBJ2-5,-,TGTGCCAGCAGTTCCCCCGGGACAATCATAGAGACCCAGTACTTC,CASSSPGTIIETQYF
TRBV20-1,-,TRBJ1-2,-,TGCGCCACTTTTAACTATGGCTACACCTTC,CATFNYGYTF
TRBV27,-,TRBJ2-5,-,TGTGCCAGGAGAATTAATCAAGAGACCCAGTACTTC,CARRINQETQYF
TRBV9,-,TRBJ2-1,-,TGTGCCAGCAGCGTAAGGACTGGGGACTACAATGAGCAGTTCTTC,CASSVRTGDYNEQFF
TRBV5-1,-,TRBJ2-3,-,TGCGCCAGCAGCTTGGATGGGCAGCCAAGCACAGATACGCAGTATTTT,CASSLDGQPSTDTQYF
TRBV18,-,TRBJ1-1,TRBD1,TGTGCCAGCTCACCACAGGAGACAGGGGGCCGGGAAGCTTTCTTT,CASSPQETGGREAFF
TRBV3-1/TRBV3-2,-,TRBJ1-2,-,TGTGCCAGCAGCCAAAACAGCTTATCGGGCTACACCTTC,CASSQNSLSGYTF
TRBV5-4,-,TRBJ2-1,TRBD2,TGTGCCAGCAGCTTGGGACTAGCGGGGAATGAGCAGTTCTTC,CASSLGLAGNEQFF
TRBV4-2,-,TRBJ1-3,-,TGTGCCAGCAGCCAATTACAGGGTTACTCTGGAAACACCATATATTTT,CASSQLQGYSGNTIYF
TRBV7-8,-,TRBJ2-3,TRBD1,TGTGCCAGCAGCTTAGTCTCAGGGGGCCCGACAGATACGCAGTATTTT,CASSLVSGGPTDTQYF
TRBV2,-,TRBJ1-5,-,TGTGCCAGCAGCCCAGACACAGTGGGCTATAGCAATCAGCCCCAGCATTTT,CASSPDTVGYSNQPQHF
TRBV7-2,-,TRBJ2-2,-,TGTGCCAGCAGCCATCAGTGGAACACCGGGGAGCTGTTTTTT,CASSHQWNTGELFF
TRBV19,-,TRBJ1-1,TRBD1,TGTGCCAGTAGTACGACAGGGGGCTTCGGGTTTGCTTTCTTT,CASSTTGGFGFAFF
TRBV7-3,-,TRBJ1-1,TRBD1,TGTGCCAGCAGCCCACAGGGGGCAGGGGGGAACACTGAAGCTTTCTTT,CASSPQGAGGNTEAFF
TRBV7-9,many,TRBJ1-2,-,TGTGCCAGCAGGGCAAATCTCGACTGGGACTATGGCTACACCTTC,CASRANLDWDYGYTF
TRBV2,-,TRBJ2-5,-,TGTGCCAGACGCGAAGAAACTACACAAGAGACCCAGTACTTC,CARREETTQETQYF
TRBV14,-,TRBJ1-2,TRBD1,TGTGCCAGCAGCCAAGAAACAGGGGGCGCGTTTGGCTACACCTTC,CASSQETGGAFGYTF
TRBV19,-,TRBJ2-1,-,TGTGCCAGTACGGTCGGGGTCGCCAACAATGAGCAGTTCTTC,CASTVGVANNEQFF
TRBV3-1/TRBV3-2,-,TRBJ1-5,-,TGTGCCAGCAGCCAAAACAGTCCCAGTTATAGCAATCAGCCCCAGCATTTT,CASSQNSPSYSNQPQHF
TRBV3-1/TRBV3-2,once,TRBJ2-5,TRBD2,TGTGCCAGCAGCTTTAGTAGCGGGGGGGCGTCAGAGACCCAGTACTTC,CASSFSSGGASETQYF
TRBV9,-,TRBJ1-1,-,TGTGCCAGCAGCGTCGGTCCGAACACTGAAGCTTTCTTT,CASSVGPNTEAFF
TRBV9,-,TRBJ2-1,-,TGTGCCAGCAGCGTAGTTCTCGGAGGGGTAAATGAGCAGTTCTTC,CASSVVLGGVNEQFF
TRBV10-2,-,TRBJ1-2,TRBD1,TGCGCCAGCAGTGAGTCGAACCGGGGACAGGGTGATGGCTACACCTTC,CASSESNRGQGDGYTF
TRBV9,-,TRBJ2-1,-,TGTGCCAGCAGCGTAGGGGCGGGCGGTTACAATGAGCAGTTCTTC,CASSVGAGGYNEQFF
TRBV6-5,few,TRBJ2-7,TRBD2,TGTGCCAGCAGTTACTCGTTCGGGGGGACCGAGCAGTACTTC,CASSYSFGGTEQYF
TRBV12-5,-,TRBJ2-3,TRBD2,TGTGCTAGTGGCCCCGGGACTAGGGTCACAGATACGCAGTATTTT,CASGPGTRVTDTQYF
TRBV6-5,-,TRBJ1-4,-,TGTGCCAGCACCGCTCCGGGACAACCTTTTGAAAAACTGTTTTTT,CASTAPGQPFEKLFF
TRBV12-3/TRBV12-4,-,TRBJ2-1,-,TGTGCCAGCAGAAAACAGGGCTACAATGAGCAGTTCTTC,CASRKQGYNEQFF
TRBV5-1,-,TRBJ2-1,TRBD2,TGCGCCAGCAGCGAGCCCGGGGGGGAGCAGTTCTTC,CASSEPGGEQFF
TRBV9,-,TRBJ1-5,TRBD1,TGTGCCAGCAGCGAAAGGACAGGGGGATGGCAGCCCCAGCATTTT,CASSERTGGWQPQHF
TRBV20-1,once,TRBJ1-5,-,TGCAGTGCTAGTGACAGGATAATTAGCAATCAGCCCCAGCATTTT,CSASDRIISNQPQHF
TRBV30,once,TRBJ1-3,TRBD1,TGTGCCTGGTTTAGACAGGGGGCGTTTGGAAACACCATATATTTT,CAWFRQGAFGNTIYF
TRBV19,-,TRBJ1-6,-,TGTGCCAGTAGTATGAGCCTGGGGAGGAGCTCCTATAATTCACCCCTCCACTTT,CASSMSLGRSSYNSPLHF
TRBV4-2,-,TRBJ1-5,-,TGTGCCAGCAGCCAAGTGGCAGGAACCTACAATCAGCCCCAGCATTTT,CASSQVAGTYNQPQHF
TRBV6-4,-,TRBJ2-4,TRBD2,TGTGCCAGCAGTGAGACCGGGGGGACCATTCAGTACTTC,CASSETGGTIQYF
TRBV19,-,TRBJ2-2,-,TGTGCCAGTAGTAGACAGGAGAACACCGGGGAGCTGTTTTTT,CASSRQENTGELFF
TRBV2,-,TRBJ2-7,-,TGTGCCAGCAGGCAGGGAGGGGGGACAACCGTCTACGAGCAGTACTTC,CASRQGGGTTVYEQYF